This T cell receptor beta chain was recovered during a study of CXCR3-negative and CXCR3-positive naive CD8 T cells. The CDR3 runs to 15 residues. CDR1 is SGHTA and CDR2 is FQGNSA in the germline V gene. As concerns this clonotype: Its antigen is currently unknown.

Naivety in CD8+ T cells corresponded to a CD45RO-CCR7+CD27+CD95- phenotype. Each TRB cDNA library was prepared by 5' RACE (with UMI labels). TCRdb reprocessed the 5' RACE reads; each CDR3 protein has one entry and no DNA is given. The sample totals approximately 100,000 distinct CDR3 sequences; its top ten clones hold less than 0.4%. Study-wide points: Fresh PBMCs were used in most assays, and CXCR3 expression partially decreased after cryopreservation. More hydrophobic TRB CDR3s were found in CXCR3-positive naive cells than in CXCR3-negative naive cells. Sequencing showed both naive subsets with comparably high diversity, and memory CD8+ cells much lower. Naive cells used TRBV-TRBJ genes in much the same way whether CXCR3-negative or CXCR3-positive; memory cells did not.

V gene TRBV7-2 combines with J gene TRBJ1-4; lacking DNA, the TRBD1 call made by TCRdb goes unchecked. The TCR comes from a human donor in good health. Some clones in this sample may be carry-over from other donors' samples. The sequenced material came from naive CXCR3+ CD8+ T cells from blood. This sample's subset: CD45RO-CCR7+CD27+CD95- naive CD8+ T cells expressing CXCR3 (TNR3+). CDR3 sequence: CASSLGRGTEWKLFF.